This T cell receptor (beta chain) comes out of a study of T-cell reconstitution after alpha-beta-depleted transplantation in children. Whole-study findings and limits: Alpha-beta T cells about two months after transplant reportedly derived from several hundred expanded graft clones. Once a year had passed after transplant, T-cell counts and diversity came mostly from newly produced T cells.

Concerning this clonotype itself: Its antigen is still unknown. A much larger clone is a single base away; this may be a read error.

Trimming left V 1 base short and J 4 bases short, with 18 bases between. There are 17 residues in the CDR3. The germline CDR1 and CDR2 sequences are SEHNR and FQNEAQ (reference sequence). Unique molecular identifiers tagged the TCRbeta library. TCRdb re-called the PCR reads with MiXCR, one entry per CDR3 protein. The repertoire holds approximately 300,000 distinct CDR3 sequences, with 11% as singletons. The sequencing used peripheral blood, collected 180 days after TCRalphabeta/CD19-depleted stem cell transplant. This receptor was identified in a male patient aged 2-9 years who had a stem cell transplant for chronic granulomatous disease, so the T cells may come from the graft donor. This sequence joins TRBV7-9 and TRBJ2-3, with D hard to call. The CDR3 here is CASSLGLRRYSADTQYF. CDR3 coding DNA: TGTGCCAGCAGCTTAGGTCTTCGACGGTATTCAGCAGATACGCAGTATTTT.